This T cell receptor (beta chain) emerged from a study of T cell changes during pregnancy in multiple sclerosis. Clones were sequenced by immunoSEQ multiplex PCR, and TCRdb holds only the in-frame ones, with some missing. The sample gives tens of thousands of clones, 93% of which show up once; around 2.3% is in the top ten. This clone has only a few counts. With V trimmed by 3 bases and J by 4 bases, 7 bases remained unmatched. Per the germline V gene, CDR1 is MRHNA and CDR2 is SNTAGT. The CDR3 runs 16 residues. This sequence joins TRBV6-4 and TRBJ2-2, with TRBD2 identical over 8 bases. Sequenced here: peripheral blood, sampled in the second trimester of pregnancy. The sequence derives from a female donor with multiple sclerosis, enrolled in a pregnancy study. The CDR3 DNA reads TGTGCCAGCAGTGATGGTGCGGGGGGACCCACCGGGGAGCTGTTTTTT. Translating it yields CASSDGAGGPTGELFF.